This entry is about one TCR beta chain. Its specificity is unknown. This entry is derived from a study of Graves' ophthalmopathy and Graves' hyperthyroidism. As the template, RNA transcripts were used to amplify TCR beta CDR3 regions. The authors performed first-round RT-PCR with HTBI primers and then a second-round multiplex PCR. Using its own MiXCR run on the multiplex PCR reads, TCRdb lists one record per CDR3 protein. The sample consists of some 160,000 distinct CDR3 sequences, approximately 40% of them appearing once. V lost 2 bases, J lost 2 bases, and 9 bases lay in between. The CDR3 is 14 amino acids. In germline, CDR1 is KGHDR, CDR2 SFDVKD. Study-level findings and limits: Blood shared most expanded thyroid clonotypes above 0.001 frequency.

Sequencing was done on a sample of peripheral blood. The V call is TRBV24-1, the J call TRBJ2-7; D is unresolved. The clonotype originates from a man aged 25 to 40 with Graves' ophthalmopathy. This chain's CDR3 is CATSDSVRAYEQYF. The CDR3 DNA reads as TGTGCCACCAGTGATTCAGTTCGTGCCTACGAGCAGTACTTC.